Included here is one TCR beta chain sequence, with context. Its antigen is not known. The entry originates in a study of immune evolution from preneoplasia to lung adenocarcinoma. This CDR3 comprises 15 residues. V gave up 5 bases and J gave up 1 base; unmatched junction bases: 7. Germline-derived CDR1 and CDR2 are SEHNR and FQNEAQ (reference sequence). General study points: Later-stage lesions appeared to have more T cells, more diversity, less clonality.

Sequenced by immunoSEQ multiplex PCR; TCRdb stores in-frame clones only, minus some. The sample carries over 10,000 clones, over 75% recorded once. V usage is TRBV7-9 and J usage is TRBJ1-1; 7 bases match TRBD1. This receptor was taken from a person aged 50 to 70 with lung adenocarcinoma. The sample was FFPE tissue from an adenomatous hyperplasia lung lesion. The subset here: atypical adenomatous hyperplasia (AAH), lung preneoplasia. In nucleotides, the CDR3 is TGTGCCAGCAGCACCCCGGACAGGTCGAACACTGAAGCTTTCTTT. Translated: CASSTPDRSNTEAFF. The whole variable domain, remainder taken from reference TRBV7-9 and TRBJ1-1, is DTGVSQNPRHKITKRGQNVTFRCDPISEHNRLYWYRQTLGQGPEFLTYFQNEAQLEKSRLLSDRFSAERPKGSFSTLEIQRTEQGDSAMYLCASSTPDRSNTEAFFGQGTRLTVV.